This section outlines one T cell receptor (beta chain) sequence together with its context. Its target is not known. The data stem from a study of cytomegalovirus exposure and HLA in healthy donors. Study results and limitations: The listing of roughly 160 TCR beta chains classed them as cytomegalovirus-associated. Later, an analysis found that TCR clusters from the first cohort tended to co-occur in the roughly 130 validation repertoires.

Profiling relied on immunoSEQ multiplex PCR, and the TCRdb table lists in-frame clones only, not all of them. This sample has approximately 120,000 clones, with about nine tenths found just once. CDR1 is KGHSH and CDR2 is LQKENI in the germline V gene. This CDR3 spans 15 amino acids. V was clipped by 3 bases and J by 0 bases; unmatched bases: 3. The validation cohort, a group of 120 subjects, included the donors and was separate from the roughly 620-subject first cohort. Source material: PBMCs. The rearrangement joins TRBV18 to TRBJ2-7, with TRBD1 matching over 9 bases. The receptor's source is a woman in her late teens or twenties in good health and CMV-seronegative. CDR3 loop: CASSPDRGNSYEQYF. The CDR3 nucleotides are TGTGCCAGCTCACCCGACAGGGGGAACTCCTACGAGCAGTACTTC.